This is a list of T cell receptor beta chains from one sample in a study of shared clonotypes between healthy human individuals. Using immunoSEQ multiplex PCR, the repertoire was profiled, and TCRdb retains in-frame clones only, with some absent. The sample carries just over 2,000,000 clones, about 95% recorded once. Sequencing input: naive CD4+ T cells sorted from blood. The receptors were sampled from a man younger than 35 in good health. Both conserved end residues are part of each CDR3. D genes are given only for firm matches. Size tells how often a clone was seen (once, few, many) or the class of an expanded clone, and some rows leave it out.

V gene	CDR3 length	J gene	clone size	D gene	CDR3 DNA	CDR3 protein
TRBV6-6	14	TRBJ2-3	.	.	TGTGCCAGCAGTTACCGGGGGCCCGGAGATACGCAGTATTTT	CASSYRGPGDTQYF
TRBV9	14	TRBJ1-3	.	.	TGTGCCAGCAGCGTAGACCGTTCTGGAAACACCATATATTTT	CASSVDRSGNTIYF
TRBV5-1	14	TRBJ2-2	.	.	TGCGCCAGCACACTGAAGGGGAACACCGGGGAGCTGTTTTTT	CASTLKGNTGELFF
TRBV4-1	19	TRBJ2-4	.	.	TGCGCCAGCAGCCAAGATAAGAGTAGCGGATTCCTAGCCAAAAACATTCAGTACTTC	CASSQDKSSGFLAKNIQYF
TRBV7-9	17	TRBJ2-7	many	TRBD1	TGTGCCAGCAGCTTAGGGGGACAGGGGTTGATGAACTACGAGCAGTACTTC	CASSLGGQGLMNYEQYF
TRBV27	15	TRBJ1-2	.	TRBD1	TGTGCCAGCAGTTCTCGGGACAGGGGTTTCCATGGCTACACCTTC	CASSSRDRGFHGYTF
TRBV21-1	14	TRBJ2-3	.	.	TGTGCCAGCAGCGACTCAGGGACCACAGATACGCAGTATTTT	CASSDSGTTDTQYF
TRBV30	14	TRBJ1-5	.	.	TGTGCCTGGAGTCGTGTGGGGGACAATCAGCCCCAGCATTTT	CAWSRVGDNQPQHF
TRBV9	15	TRBJ1-5	.	.	TGTGCCAGCAGCAAAAGGGGGTCGAGCAATCAGCCCCAGCATTTT	CASSKRGSSNQPQHF
TRBV2	13	TRBJ1-5	.	.	TGTGCCAGCAGACGGGACGACAATCAGCCCCAGCATTTT	CASRRDDNQPQHF
TRBV5-1	15	TRBJ1-6	.	.	TGCGCCAGCAGCCTCGAGAGCTCCTATAATTCACCCCTCCACTTT	CASSLESSYNSPLHF
TRBV2	15	TRBJ2-1	.	TRBD2	TGTGCCAGCAGTGAAGCGCTTGGGAGCGGGGATGAGCAGTTCTTC	CASSEALGSGDEQFF
TRBV6-1	14	TRBJ2-3	.	TRBD2	TGTGCCGCTCGCGGGGGGGAAAATACAGATACGCAGTATTTT	CAARGGENTDTQYF
TRBV27	11	TRBJ2-1	.	TRBD2	TGTGCCAGCAGCCTAGCGGGAGTAGTGTTCTTC	CASSLAGVVFF
TRBV7-2	12	TRBJ2-2	.	.	TGTGCCAGCAGACGGTGGCCCGGGGAGCTGTTTTTT	CASRRWPGELFF
TRBV2	13	TRBJ2-3	.	.	TGTGCCAGCAGTAGGGACGTCACAGATACGCAGTATTTT	CASSRDVTDTQYF
TRBV13	19	TRBJ2-1	.	TRBD2	TGTGCCAGCAGCCTCAGAACAAGGGGACTAGCGGGTTCCTACAATGAGCAGTTCTTC	CASSLRTRGLAGSYNEQFF
TRBV27	13	TRBJ2-5	once	.	TGTGCCAGCGGAAAAGGTGACCAAGAGACCCAGTACTTC	CASGKGDQETQYF
TRBV18	13	TRBJ1-4	.	.	TGTGCCAGCTCACCACCTTCAAAAGAAAAACTGTTTTTT	CASSPPSKEKLFF
TRBV7-4	16	TRBJ2-3	.	TRBD1	TGTGCCAGCAGCCTCACCGGGACAGGGGGCCCAGATACGCAGTATTTT	CASSLTGTGGPDTQYF
TRBV18	18	TRBJ2-3	.	TRBD2	TGTGCCAGCTCACCAAACATAGCGGGAGGCCCCCCCACAGATACGCAGTATTTT	CASSPNIAGGPPTDTQYF
TRBV7-8	14	TRBJ2-7	.	TRBD1	TGTGCCAGCAGCTCGACAGGGGGCTCCTACGAGCAGTACTTC	CASSSTGGSYEQYF
TRBV5-1	16	TRBJ2-2	.	.	TGCGCCAGCAGCTTGGATGGGACATCGAACACCGGGGAGCTGTTTTTT	CASSLDGTSNTGELFF
TRBV4-3	15	TRBJ2-2	once	.	TGCGCCAGCAGCCAAGATACGGGGATCCCCGGGGAGCTGTTTTTT	CASSQDTGIPGELFF
TRBV19	16	TRBJ1-4	.	.	TGTGCCAGTAGTCATCCCGGATTTGCAACTAATGAAAAACTGTTTTTT	CASSHPGFATNEKLFF
TRBV29-1	16	TRBJ2-6	.	.	TGCAGCGTTGAGGTAGAGTTAAACTCTGGGGCCAACGTCCTGACTTTC	CSVEVELNSGANVLTF
TRBV9	15	TRBJ2-1	.	.	TGTGCCAGCAGCGTAGAAGGGTTTCGAGGCAATGAGCAGTTCTTC	CASSVEGFRGNEQFF
TRBV2	15	TRBJ1-3	once	.	TGTGCCAGCAGTCATCCGGGAACCCTTGGAAACACCATATATTTT	CASSHPGTLGNTIYF